This is a list of T cell receptor beta chains from one sample in a study of shared clonotypes between healthy human individuals. TCRdb's copy holds only in-frame clones and misses some; the assay was immunoSEQ multiplex PCR. Here the sample spans about 2.4 million clones, over 85% being singletons. The sequenced material came from naive CD4+ T cells from PBMCs. These receptors were obtained from a man between 18 and 35 years old in good health. Some clones in this sample may be carry-over from other donors' samples. CDR3s include the opening cysteine and the closing phenylalanine or tryptophan. Fields, in order: CDR3 length, J gene, clone size, V gene, D gene, CDR3 DNA, CDR3 protein. D genes are given only for firm matches. Only part of the rows carry a size: once, few, many, or a class if the clone is expanded.

>15|TRBJ2-2|-|TRBV10-3|TRBD2
TGTGCCATCAACAACCAGCGGGAGATCGCCGGGGAGCTGTTTTTT
CAINNQREIAGELFF
>14|TRBJ2-1|-|TRBV7-9|TRBD2
TGTGCCAGCAGCTTTCATACTAGCGGGAATGAGCAGTTCTTC
CASSFHTSGNEQFF
>15|TRBJ2-1|-|TRBV27|-
TGTGCCAGCAGTTCTCCCACTGCCTCCTACAATGAGCAGTTCTTC
CASSSPTASYNEQFF
>13|TRBJ1-1|-|TRBV7-6|-
TGTGCCAGCAGCTTAGCGGGGGCAGGGCAGGCTTTCTTT
CASSLAGAGQAFF
>11|TRBJ1-1|-|TRBV20-1|-
TGCAGTGCTAGACCTGGGGGTGAAGCTTTCTTT
CSARPGGEAFF
>18|TRBJ1-2|-|TRBV29-1|TRBD1
TGCAGCGTTGATGTGATCCCAGGGGGCACACCCCCTAACTATGGCTACACCTTC
CSVDVIPGGTPPNYGYTF
>14|TRBJ1-2|-|TRBV18|-
TGTGCCAGCTCACCAGGTAAGGTGGGCTATGGCTACACCTTC
CASSPGKVGYGYTF
>14|TRBJ1-1|-|TRBV9|TRBD1
TGTGCCAGCAGCCTACAGGGGATGAACACTGAAGCTTTCTTT
CASSLQGMNTEAFF
>12|TRBJ2-7|-|TRBV18|-
TGTGCCAGCTCACCAAATCTAGGGGAGCAGTACTTC
CASSPNLGEQYF
>17|TRBJ2-3|-|TRBV7-2|TRBD2
TGTGCCAGCAGCTTAGCGCCTAGCGGGAGAGGGCCAGATACGCAGTATTTT
CASSLAPSGRGPDTQYF
>16|TRBJ1-2|-|TRBV7-2|-
TGTGCCAGCAGCTTAGATTCCCGAGGGGGGGGCCATGGCTACACCTTC
CASSLDSRGGGHGYTF
>13|TRBJ2-7|-|TRBV2|-
TGTGCCAGCAGTGAATGGAGGGTTGTCGAGCAGTACTTC
CASSEWRVVEQYF
>15|TRBJ2-5|-|TRBV5-4|-
TGTGCCAGCAGCTTTAAACAGGCTAACGTGGAGACCCAGTACTTC
CASSFKQANVETQYF
>15|TRBJ2-7|-|TRBV4-3|-
TGCGCCAGCAGCCAAGAAGGCAGGACCACCTACGAGCAGTACTTC
CASSQEGRTTYEQYF
>14|TRBJ2-7|-|TRBV6-5|TRBD1
TGTGCCAGCAGTTACAACAGGGGGGTTGGCGAGCAGTACTTC
CASSYNRGVGEQYF
>15|TRBJ2-5|-|TRBV5-4|TRBD1
TGTGCCAGCAGCTTTGGAGACAGGGGTCAAGAGACCCAGTACTTC
CASSFGDRGQETQYF
>15|TRBJ2-1|once|TRBV28|-
TGTGCCAGCAGACAAGGACTAGCAGGACAGGGTGAGCAGTTCTTC
CASRQGLAGQGEQFF
>16|TRBJ2-2|-|TRBV4-1|TRBD1
TGCGCCAGCAGGGGGACAGGGATCGAGTACACCGGGGAGCTGTTTTTT
CASRGTGIEYTGELFF
>16|TRBJ2-1|-|TRBV10-2|-
TGCGCCAGCACCCCCGTAGGAGAAGGCACCTACAATGAGCAGTTCTTC
CASTPVGEGTYNEQFF
>16|TRBJ1-1|-|TRBV2|TRBD1
TGTGCCAGCAAATATAGAAGGGGGCCCGGCGGCACTGAAGCTTTCTTT
CASKYRRGPGGTEAFF